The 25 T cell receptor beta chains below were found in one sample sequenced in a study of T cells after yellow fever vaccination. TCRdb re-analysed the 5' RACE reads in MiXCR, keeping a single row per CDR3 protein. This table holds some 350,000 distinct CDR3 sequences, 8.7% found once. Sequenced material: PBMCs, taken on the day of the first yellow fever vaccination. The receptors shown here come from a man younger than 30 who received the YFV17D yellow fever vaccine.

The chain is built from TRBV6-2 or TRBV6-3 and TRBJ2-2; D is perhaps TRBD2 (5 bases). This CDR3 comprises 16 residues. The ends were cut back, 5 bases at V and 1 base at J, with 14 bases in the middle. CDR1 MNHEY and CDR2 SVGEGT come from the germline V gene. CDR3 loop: CASSPGRGGNTGELFF. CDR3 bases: TGTGCCAGCAGTCCTGGCCGAGGAGGGAACACCGGGGAGCTGTTTTTT.

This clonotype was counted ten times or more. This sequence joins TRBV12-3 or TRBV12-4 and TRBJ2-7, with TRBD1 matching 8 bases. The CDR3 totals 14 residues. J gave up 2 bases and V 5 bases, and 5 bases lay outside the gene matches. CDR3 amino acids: CASSLGTGTYEQYV. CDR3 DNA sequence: TGTGCCAGCAGTCTAGGGACAGGAACCTACGAGCAGTACGTC.

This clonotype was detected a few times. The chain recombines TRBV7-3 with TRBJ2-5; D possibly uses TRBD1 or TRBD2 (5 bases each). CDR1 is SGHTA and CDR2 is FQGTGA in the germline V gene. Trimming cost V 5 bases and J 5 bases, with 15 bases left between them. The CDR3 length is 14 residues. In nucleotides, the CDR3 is TGTGCCAGCAGCCCAAACCCGGGGACGGAGACCCAGTACTTC. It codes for CASSPNPGTETQYF.

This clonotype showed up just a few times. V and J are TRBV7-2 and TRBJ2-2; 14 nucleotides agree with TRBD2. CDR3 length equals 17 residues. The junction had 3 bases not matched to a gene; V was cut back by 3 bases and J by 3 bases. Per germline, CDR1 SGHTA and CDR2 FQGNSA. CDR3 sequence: CASSFGTSGGHTGELFF. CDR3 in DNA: TGTGCCAGCAGCTTTGGGACTAGCGGGGGCCACACCGGGGAGCTGTTTTTT.

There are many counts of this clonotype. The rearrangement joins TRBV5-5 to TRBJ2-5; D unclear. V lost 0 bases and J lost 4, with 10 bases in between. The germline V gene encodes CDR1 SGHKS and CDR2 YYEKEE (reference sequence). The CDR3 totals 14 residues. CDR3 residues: CASSLVGRRETQYF. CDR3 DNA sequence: TGTGCCAGCAGCTTGGTTGGTAGGCGAGAGACCCAGTACTTC.

The CDR3 DNA reads TGTGCCAGCAGCTTGACTAGCGGGAGATACAATGAGCAGTTCTTC. It translates to CASSLTSGRYNEQFF. The chain employs TRBV5-5 and TRBJ2-1; 11 bases agree with TRBD2. Trimming took 1 base from V and 4 from J; bases not matched to a gene: 1. This CDR3 comprises 15 residues. Germline lookup yields CDR1 SGHKS and CDR2 YYEKEE (reference sequence).

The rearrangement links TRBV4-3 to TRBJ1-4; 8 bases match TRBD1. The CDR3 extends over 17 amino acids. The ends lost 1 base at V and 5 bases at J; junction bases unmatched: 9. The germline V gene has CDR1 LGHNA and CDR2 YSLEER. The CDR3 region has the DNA TGCGCCAGCAGCCAAGGGGGGACAGGTTTAGGGAATGAAAAACTGTTTTTT. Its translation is CASSQGGTGLGNEKLFF.

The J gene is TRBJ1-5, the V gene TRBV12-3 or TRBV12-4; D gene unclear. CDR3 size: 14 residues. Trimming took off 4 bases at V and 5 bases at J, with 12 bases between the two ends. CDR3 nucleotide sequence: TGTGCCAGCAGTTATAATTTAAAGTATCAGCCCCAGCATTTT. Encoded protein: CASSYNLKYQPQHF.

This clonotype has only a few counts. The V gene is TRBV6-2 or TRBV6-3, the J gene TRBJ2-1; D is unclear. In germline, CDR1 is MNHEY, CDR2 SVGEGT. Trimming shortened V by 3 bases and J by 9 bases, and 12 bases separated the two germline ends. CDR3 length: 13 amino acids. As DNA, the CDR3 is TGTGCCAGCAGTTATGCGCGTCCCGGTGAGCAGTTCTTC. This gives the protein CASSYARPGEQFF.

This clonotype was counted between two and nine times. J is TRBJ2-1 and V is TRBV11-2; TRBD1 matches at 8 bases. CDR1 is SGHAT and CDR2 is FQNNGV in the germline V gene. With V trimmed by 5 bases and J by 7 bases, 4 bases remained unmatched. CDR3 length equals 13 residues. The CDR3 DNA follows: TGTGCCAGCAGCACCGACAGGGGAAATGAGCAGTTCTTC. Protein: CASSTDRGNEQFF.

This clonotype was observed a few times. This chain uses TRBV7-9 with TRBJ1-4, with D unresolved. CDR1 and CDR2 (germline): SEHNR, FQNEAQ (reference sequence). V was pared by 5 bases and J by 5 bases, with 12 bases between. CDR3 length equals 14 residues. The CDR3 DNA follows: TGTGCCAGCAGCCGGACGGCTTCAAATGAAAAACTGTTTTTT. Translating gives CASSRTASNEKLFF.

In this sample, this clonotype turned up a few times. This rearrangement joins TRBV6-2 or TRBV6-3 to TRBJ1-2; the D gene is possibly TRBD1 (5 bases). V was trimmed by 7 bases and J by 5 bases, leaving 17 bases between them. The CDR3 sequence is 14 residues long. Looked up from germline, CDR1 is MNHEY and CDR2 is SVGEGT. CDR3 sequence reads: CASTDSPTFYGYTF. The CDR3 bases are TGTGCCAGCACCGACAGCCCGACTTTTTATGGCTACACCTTC.

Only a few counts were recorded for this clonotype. The CDR3 nucleotides read TGTGCCAGCAGTTACGGTGGCGGCTACACCTTC. Translating it yields CASSYGGGYTF. This chain joins TRBV12-3 or TRBV12-4 and TRBJ1-2; D remains ambiguous. This CDR3 region has 11 residues. Trimming took off 4 bases at V and 8 bases at J, with 8 bases between the two ends.

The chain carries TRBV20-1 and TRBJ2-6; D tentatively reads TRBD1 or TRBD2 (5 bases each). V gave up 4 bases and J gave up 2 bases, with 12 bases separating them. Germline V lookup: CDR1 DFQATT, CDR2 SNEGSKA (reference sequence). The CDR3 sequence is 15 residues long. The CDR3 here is CSATGRGAGANVLTF. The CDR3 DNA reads TGCAGTGCTACAGGTCGGGGCGCTGGGGCCAACGTCCTGACTTTC.

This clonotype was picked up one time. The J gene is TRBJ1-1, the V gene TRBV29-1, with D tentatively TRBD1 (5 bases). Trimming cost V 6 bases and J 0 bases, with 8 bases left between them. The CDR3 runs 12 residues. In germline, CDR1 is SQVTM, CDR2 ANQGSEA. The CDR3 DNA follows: TGCAGCGTGCGACAGATGAACACTGAAGCTTTCTTT. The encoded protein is CSVRQMNTEAFF. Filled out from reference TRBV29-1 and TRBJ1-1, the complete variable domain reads SAVISQKPSRDICQRGTSLTIQCQVDSQVTMMFWYRQQPGQSLTLIATANQGSEATYESGFVIDKFPISRPNLTFSTLTVSNMSPEDSSIYLCSVRQMNTEAFFGQGTRLTVV.

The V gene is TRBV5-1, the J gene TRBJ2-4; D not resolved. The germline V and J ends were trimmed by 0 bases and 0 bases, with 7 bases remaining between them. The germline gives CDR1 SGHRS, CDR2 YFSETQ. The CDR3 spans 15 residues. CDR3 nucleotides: TGCGCCAGCAGCTTGGGTGCAGTAGCCAAAAACATTCAGTACTTC. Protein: CASSLGAVAKNIQYF. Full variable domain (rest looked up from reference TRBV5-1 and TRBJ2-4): KAGVTQTPRYLIKTRGQQVTLSCSPISGHRSVSWYQQTPGQGLQFLFEYFSETQRNKGNFPGRFSGRQFSNSRSEMNVSTLELGDSALYLCASSLGAVAKNIQYFGAGTRLSVL.

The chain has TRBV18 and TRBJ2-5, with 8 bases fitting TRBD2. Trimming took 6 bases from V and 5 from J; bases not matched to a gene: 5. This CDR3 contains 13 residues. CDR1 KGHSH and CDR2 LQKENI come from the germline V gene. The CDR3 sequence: CASSTREGETQYF. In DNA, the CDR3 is TGTGCCAGCTCGACCCGGGAGGGGGAGACCCAGTACTTC. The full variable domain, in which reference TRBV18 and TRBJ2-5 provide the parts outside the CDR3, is NAGVMQNPRHLVRRRGQEARLRCSPMKGHSHVYWYRQLPEEGLKFMVYLQKENIIDESGMPKERFSAEFPKEGPSILRIQQVVRGDSAAYFCASSTREGETQYFGPGTRLLVL.

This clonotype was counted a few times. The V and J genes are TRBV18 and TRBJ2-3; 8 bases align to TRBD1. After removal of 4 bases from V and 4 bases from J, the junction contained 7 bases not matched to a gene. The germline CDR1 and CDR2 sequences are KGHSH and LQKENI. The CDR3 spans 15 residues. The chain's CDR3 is CASSRQGLGADTQYF. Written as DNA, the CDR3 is TGTGCCAGCTCACGACAGGGGTTAGGAGCAGATACGCAGTATTTT.

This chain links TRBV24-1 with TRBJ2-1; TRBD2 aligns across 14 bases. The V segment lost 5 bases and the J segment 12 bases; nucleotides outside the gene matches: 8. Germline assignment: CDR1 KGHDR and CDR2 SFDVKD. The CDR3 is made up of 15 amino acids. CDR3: CATSGTSGGRDGQFF. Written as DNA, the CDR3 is TGTGCCACCAGTGGGACTAGCGGGGGGCGGGACGGGCAGTTCTTC.

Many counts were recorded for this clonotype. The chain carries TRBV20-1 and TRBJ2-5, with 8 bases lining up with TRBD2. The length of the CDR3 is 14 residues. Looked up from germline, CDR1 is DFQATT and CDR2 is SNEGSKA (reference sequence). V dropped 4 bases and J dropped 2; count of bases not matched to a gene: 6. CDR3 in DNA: TGCAGTGCTACCCGACTAGCGCTTCAAGAGACCCAGTACTTC. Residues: CSATRLALQETQYF.

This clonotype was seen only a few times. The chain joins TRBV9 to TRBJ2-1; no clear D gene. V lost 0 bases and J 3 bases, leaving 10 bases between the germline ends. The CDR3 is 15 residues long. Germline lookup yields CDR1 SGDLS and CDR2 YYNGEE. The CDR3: CASSVGGLGYNEQFF. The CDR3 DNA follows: TGTGCCAGCAGCGTAGGCGGTCTCGGCTACAATGAGCAGTTCTTC.

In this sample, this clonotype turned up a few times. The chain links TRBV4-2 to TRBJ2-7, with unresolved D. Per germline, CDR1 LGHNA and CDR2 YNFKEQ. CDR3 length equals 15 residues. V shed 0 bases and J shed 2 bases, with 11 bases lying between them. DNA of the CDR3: TGTGCCAGCAGCCAAGAGGTGACAAGGGCCTACGAGCAGTACTTC. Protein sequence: CASSQEVTRAYEQYF.

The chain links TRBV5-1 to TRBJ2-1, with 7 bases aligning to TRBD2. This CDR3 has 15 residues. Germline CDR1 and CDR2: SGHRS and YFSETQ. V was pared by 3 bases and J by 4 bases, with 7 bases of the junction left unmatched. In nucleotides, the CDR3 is TGCGCCAGCAGCTGGGGGGGGGACCGTTACAATGAGCAGTTCTTC. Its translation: CASSWGGDRYNEQFF.

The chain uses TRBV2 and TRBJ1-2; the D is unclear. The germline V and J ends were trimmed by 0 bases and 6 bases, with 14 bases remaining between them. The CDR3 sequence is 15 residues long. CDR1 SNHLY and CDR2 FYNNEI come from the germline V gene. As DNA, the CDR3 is TGTGCCAGCAGTGAAGCCCCGGCGGGATGGGATGGCTACACCTTC. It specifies CASSEAPAGWDGYTF.

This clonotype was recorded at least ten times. The chain's CDR3 is CASSQRLAGAQETQYF. The CDR3, as DNA: TGCGCCAGCAGTCAACGGCTAGCGGGGGCCCAAGAGACCCAGTACTTC. This chain joins TRBV23-1 and TRBJ2-5; 10 bases agree with TRBD2. TRBV23-1 is noted as an ORF with a role that remains uncertain. Trimming at V came to 2 bases and at J to 1 base, leaving 4 bases not matched to a gene. The CDR3 extends over 16 amino acids.